Shown below are 7 T cell receptor beta chains from a single sample sequenced in a study of cytotoxic CD8 clonotypes in ibrutinib-treated CLL. Measured with immunoSEQ multiplex PCR; TCRdb has only the in-frame clones, and not every one. The repertoire holds 200,000 to 250,000 clones, with under 75% as singletons. The sequenced sample was PBMCs, obtained after 24 months of ibrutinib treatment. The source of these receptors is a human donor with chronic lymphocytic leukemia.

This sequence joins TRBV5-4 and TRBJ2-3, with a tentative D call TRBD1 (6 bases). Germline CDR1 is SGHNT and CDR2 is YYREEE (reference sequence). V was shortened by 4 bases and J by 2 bases, with 11 bases between the two germline ends. The CDR3 extends over 14 amino acids. The CDR3 coding sequence is TGTGCCAGCAGCCTTGGACAGCTCACAGATACGCAGTATTTT. This codes for CASSLGQLTDTQYF.

The rearrangement joins TRBV9 to TRBJ2-2; D remains unclear. V was pared by 2 bases and J by 2 bases, with 7 bases between. Germline V lookup: CDR1 SGDLS, CDR2 YYNGEE. CDR3 length: 14 residues. CDR3 nucleotides: TGTGCCAGCAGCGTTTTTAGAAACACCGGGGAGCTGTTTTTT. Translating gives CASSVFRNTGELFF.

The chain combines TRBV9 with TRBJ1-1; the match to TRBD1 covers 9 bases. The CDR3 has 13 amino acids. Per the germline V gene, CDR1 is SGDLS and CDR2 is YYNGEE. Trimming cost V 0 bases and J 11 bases; bases outside gene matches: 5. CDR3 sequence: CASSVAPDRGAFF. CDR3 DNA sequence: TGTGCCAGCAGCGTAGCTCCCGACAGGGGGGCTTTCTTT.

The V and J genes are TRBV13 and TRBJ1-4; D uncertain. With 0 bases removed from V and 5 bases from J, the gap between germline ends came to 7 bases. Looked up from germline, CDR1 is PRHDT and CDR2 is FYEKMQ (reference sequence). The CDR3 has 14 amino acids. Written as DNA, the CDR3 is TGTGCCAGCAGCTTAGGAACAGTGAATGAAAAACTGTTTTTT. This gives the protein CASSLGTVNEKLFF. Filled out from reference TRBV13 and TRBJ1-4, the complete variable domain reads AAGVIQSPRHLIKEKRETATLKCYPIPRHDTVYWYQQGPGQDPQFLISFYEKMQSDKGSIPDRFSAQQFSDYHSELNMSSLELGDSALYFCASSLGTVNEKLFFGSGTQLSVL.

This clone was seen only a few times. The CDR3 coding sequence is TGCGCCAGCAGCGAGGGACTAGCGGAATACAATGAGCAGTTCTTC. Its protein product is CASSEGLAEYNEQFF. The V gene is TRBV5-1, the J gene TRBJ2-1; TRBD2 agrees at 11 bases. The V gene's germline CDR1 is SGHRS and CDR2 YFSETQ. Germline trimming cut 4 bases from V and 4 bases from J; bases unmatched to any gene: 4. The CDR3 spans 15 residues.

This clone turned up a few times. The chain links TRBV9 to TRBJ1-2; possibly TRBD1 for D (5 bases). The CDR3 runs to 14 residues. Germline CDR1 is SGDLS and CDR2 is YYNGEE. Trimming removed 0 bases from V and 9 bases from J, with 15 bases in between. The CDR3 is CASSVEGGEGSYTF. CDR3 in DNA: TGTGCCAGCAGCGTAGAGGGAGGGGAAGGAAGCTACACCTTC.

The gene calls are TRBV4-2 and TRBJ2-1; D not resolved. The germline V gene encodes CDR1 LGHNA and CDR2 YNFKEQ. Trimming left V 4 bases short and J 5 bases short, with 21 bases between. This CDR3 is 17 amino acids long. The CDR3 is CASSLSPGPQANNEQFF. The DNA for the CDR3 is TGTGCCAGCAGCCTTTCCCCGGGCCCTCAGGCCAACAATGAGCAGTTCTTC.